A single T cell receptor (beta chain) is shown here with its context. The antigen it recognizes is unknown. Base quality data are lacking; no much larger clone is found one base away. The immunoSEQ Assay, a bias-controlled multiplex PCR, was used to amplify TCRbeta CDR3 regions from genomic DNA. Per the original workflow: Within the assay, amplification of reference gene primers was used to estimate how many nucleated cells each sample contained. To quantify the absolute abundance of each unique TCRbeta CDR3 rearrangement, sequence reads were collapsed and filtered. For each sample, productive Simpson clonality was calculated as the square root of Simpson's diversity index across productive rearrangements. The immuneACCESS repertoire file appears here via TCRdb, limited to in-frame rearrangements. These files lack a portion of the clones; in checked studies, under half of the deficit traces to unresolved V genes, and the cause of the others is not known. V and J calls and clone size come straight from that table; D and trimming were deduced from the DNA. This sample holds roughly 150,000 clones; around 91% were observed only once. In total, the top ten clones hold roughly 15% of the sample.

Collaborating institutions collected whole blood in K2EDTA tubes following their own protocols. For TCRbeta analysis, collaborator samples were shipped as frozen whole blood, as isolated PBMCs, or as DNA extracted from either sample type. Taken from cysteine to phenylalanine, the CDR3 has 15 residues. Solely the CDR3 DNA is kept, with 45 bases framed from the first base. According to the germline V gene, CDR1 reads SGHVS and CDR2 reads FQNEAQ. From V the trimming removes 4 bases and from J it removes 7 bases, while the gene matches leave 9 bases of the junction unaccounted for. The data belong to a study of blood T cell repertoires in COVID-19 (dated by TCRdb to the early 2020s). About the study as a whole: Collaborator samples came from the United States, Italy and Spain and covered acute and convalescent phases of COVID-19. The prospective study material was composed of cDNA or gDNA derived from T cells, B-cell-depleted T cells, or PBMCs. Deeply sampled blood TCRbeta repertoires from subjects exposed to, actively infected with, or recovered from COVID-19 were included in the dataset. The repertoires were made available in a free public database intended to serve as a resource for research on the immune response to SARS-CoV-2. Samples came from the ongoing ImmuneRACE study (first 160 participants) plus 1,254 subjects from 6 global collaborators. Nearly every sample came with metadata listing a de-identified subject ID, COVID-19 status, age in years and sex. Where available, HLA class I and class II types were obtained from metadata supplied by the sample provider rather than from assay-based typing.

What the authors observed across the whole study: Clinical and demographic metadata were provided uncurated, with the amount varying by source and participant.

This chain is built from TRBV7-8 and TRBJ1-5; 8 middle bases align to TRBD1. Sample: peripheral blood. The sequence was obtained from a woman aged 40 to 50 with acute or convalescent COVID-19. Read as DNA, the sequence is TGTGCCAGCAGCTCGGAGGACAGGGTGGACCAGCCCCAGCATTTT. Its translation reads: CASSSEDRVDQPQHF.